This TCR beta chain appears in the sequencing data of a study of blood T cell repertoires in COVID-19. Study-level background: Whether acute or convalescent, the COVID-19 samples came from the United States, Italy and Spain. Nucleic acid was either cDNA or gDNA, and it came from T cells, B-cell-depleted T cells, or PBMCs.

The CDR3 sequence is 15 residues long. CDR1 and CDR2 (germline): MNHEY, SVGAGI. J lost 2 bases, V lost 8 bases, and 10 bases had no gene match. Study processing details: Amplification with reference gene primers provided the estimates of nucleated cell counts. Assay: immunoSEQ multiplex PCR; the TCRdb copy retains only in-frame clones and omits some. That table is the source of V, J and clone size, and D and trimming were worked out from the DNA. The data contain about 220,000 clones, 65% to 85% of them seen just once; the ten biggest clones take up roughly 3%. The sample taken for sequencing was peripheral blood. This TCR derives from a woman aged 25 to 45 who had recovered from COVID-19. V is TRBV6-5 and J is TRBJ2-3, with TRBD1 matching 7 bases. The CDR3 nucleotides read TGTGCCAGCGCAGGGTGGGGACAGAACACAGATACGCAGTATTTT. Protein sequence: CASAGWGQNTDTQYF.